The source of this T cell receptor beta chain is a study of graft-versus-host responses after intestinal transplantation. Comments on this clone: What it binds is not known.

The J segment lost 10 bases and the V segment lost 2 bases, leaving 3 bases of the junction unmatched. The CDR3 runs 13 residues. Germline V gene lookup returns CDR1 MNHNY and CDR2 SVGAGI (reference sequence). Only in-frame clones appear in the TCRdb table, and some are missing; sequencing was by immunoSEQ multiplex PCR. The sample lists under 90,000 clones, less than 95% seen once, with around 0.37% in the top ten. The chain has TRBV6-6 and TRBJ2-1; 9 bases are a match to TRBD1. The receptor was derived from a human donor who was the organ donor for an intestinal transplant. This specimen was unstimulated CD4+ T cells sorted from spleen or lymph node cells, taken before transplant. DNA of the CDR3: TGTGCCAGCAGTTACCCTGGGACAGGGGAGCAGTTCTTC. Amino acid sequence: CASSYPGTGEQFF.